The text below deals with one T cell receptor (beta chain). One end of the junction is discordant with germline, which a read error may explain. The data were taken from a study of T cells in Graves' hyperthyroidism and ophthalmopathy. The germline V gene has CDR1 SGHRS and CDR2 YFSETQ. CDR3 length equals 15 residues. The source of the PBMCs was more than 9.5 ml of fresh peripheral blood. Authors of the study amplified TCR beta CDR3 regions from RNA transcripts. The HTBI set primed first-round TCR CDR3 RT-PCR. From the multiplex PCR reads, TCRdb called clonotypes with MiXCR, one entry per CDR3 protein. The sample consists of fewer than 650,000 distinct CDR3 sequences, around 15% of them appearing once.

Material: blood. V usage is TRBV5-1 and J usage is TRBJ2-7; 8 bases agree with TRBD2. This TCR derives from a middle-aged woman with Graves' hyperthyroidism. The CDR3 region is CASKPAGGGSNEQYF. Written as DNA, the CDR3 is TGCGCCAGCAAGCCGGCCGGGGGGGGCTCCAACGAGCAGTACTTC.